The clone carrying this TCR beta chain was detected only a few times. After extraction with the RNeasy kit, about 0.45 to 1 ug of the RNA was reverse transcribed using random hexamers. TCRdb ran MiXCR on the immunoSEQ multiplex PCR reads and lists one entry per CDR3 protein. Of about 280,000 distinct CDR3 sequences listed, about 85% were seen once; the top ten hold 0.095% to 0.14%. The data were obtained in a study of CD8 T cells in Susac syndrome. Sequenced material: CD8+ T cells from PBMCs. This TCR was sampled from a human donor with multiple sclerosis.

The CDR3 nucleotides are TGTGCCAGCCATCCGGGCCGTACTAACTATGGCTACACCTTC. This sequence encodes CASHPGRTNYGYTF. This chain links TRBV7-9 with TRBJ1-2; no clear D gene. Germline CDR1 reads SEHNR; CDR2 reads FQNEAQ (reference sequence). V was clipped by 8 bases and J by 0 bases, with 13 bases between them. The CDR3 runs to 14 residues.